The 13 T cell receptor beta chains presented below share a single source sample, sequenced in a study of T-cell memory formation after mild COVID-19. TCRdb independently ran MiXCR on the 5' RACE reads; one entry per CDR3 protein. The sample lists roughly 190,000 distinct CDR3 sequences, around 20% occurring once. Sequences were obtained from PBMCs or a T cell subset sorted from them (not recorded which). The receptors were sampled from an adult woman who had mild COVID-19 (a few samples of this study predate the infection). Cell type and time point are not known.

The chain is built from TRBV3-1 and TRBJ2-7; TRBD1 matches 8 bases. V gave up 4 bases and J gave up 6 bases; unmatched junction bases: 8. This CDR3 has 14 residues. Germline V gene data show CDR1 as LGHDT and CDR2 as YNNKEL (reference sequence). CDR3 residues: CASSRGQATAEQYF. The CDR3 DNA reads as TGTGCCAGCAGCCGGGGACAGGCAACGGCCGAGCAGTACTTC.

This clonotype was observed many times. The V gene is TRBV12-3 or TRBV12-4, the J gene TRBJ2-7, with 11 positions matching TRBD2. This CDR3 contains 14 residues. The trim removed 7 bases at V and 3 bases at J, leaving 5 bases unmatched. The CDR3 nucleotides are TGTGCCAGCATGCCGGGACTAGCGGTCTACGAGCAGTACTTC. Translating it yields CASMPGLAVYEQYF.

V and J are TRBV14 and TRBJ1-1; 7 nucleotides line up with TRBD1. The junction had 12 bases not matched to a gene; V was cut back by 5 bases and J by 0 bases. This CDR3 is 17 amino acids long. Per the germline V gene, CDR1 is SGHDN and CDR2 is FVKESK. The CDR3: CASSTNRPGGMNTEAFF. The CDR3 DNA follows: TGTGCCAGCAGCACGAACCGTCCAGGGGGTATGAACACTGAAGCTTTCTTT.

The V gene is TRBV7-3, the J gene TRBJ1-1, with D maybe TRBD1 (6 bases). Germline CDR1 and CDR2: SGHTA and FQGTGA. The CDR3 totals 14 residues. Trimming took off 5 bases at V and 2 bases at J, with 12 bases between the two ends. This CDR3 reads CASSRGATNTEAFF. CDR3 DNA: TGTGCCAGCAGCCGGGGGGCGACAAACACTGAAGCTTTCTTT.

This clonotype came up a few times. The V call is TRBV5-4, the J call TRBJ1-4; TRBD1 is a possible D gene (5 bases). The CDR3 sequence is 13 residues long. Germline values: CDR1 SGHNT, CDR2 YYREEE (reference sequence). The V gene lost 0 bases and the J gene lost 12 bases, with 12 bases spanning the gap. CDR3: CASSLAKLGELFF. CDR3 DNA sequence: TGTGCCAGCAGCTTGGCCAAGTTGGGGGAACTGTTTTTT.

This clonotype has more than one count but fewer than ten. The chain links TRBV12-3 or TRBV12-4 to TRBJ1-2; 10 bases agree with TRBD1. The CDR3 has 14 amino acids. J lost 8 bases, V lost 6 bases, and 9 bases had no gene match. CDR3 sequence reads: CASSRTGTGVGYTF. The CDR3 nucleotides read TGTGCCAGCAGCCGGACCGGGACAGGGGTCGGCTACACCTTC.

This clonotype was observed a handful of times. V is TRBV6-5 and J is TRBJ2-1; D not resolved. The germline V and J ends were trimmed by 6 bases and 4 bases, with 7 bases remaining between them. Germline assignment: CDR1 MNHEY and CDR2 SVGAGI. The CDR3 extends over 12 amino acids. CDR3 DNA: TGTGCCAGCAGGGGCAGTTACAATGAGCAGTTCTTC. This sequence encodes CASRGSYNEQFF.

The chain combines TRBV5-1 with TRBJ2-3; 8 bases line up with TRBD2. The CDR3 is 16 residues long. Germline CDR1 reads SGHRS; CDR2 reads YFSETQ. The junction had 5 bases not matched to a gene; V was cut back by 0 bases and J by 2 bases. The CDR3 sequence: CASSLAYSGITDTQYF. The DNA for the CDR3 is TGCGCCAGCAGCTTGGCTTATAGCGGGATCACAGATACGCAGTATTTT. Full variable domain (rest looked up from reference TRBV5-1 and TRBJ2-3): KAGVTQTPRYLIKTRGQQVTLSCSPISGHRSVSWYQQTPGQGLQFLFEYFSETQRNKGNFPGRFSGRQFSNSRSEMNVSTLELGDSALYLCASSLAYSGITDTQYFGPGTRLTVL.

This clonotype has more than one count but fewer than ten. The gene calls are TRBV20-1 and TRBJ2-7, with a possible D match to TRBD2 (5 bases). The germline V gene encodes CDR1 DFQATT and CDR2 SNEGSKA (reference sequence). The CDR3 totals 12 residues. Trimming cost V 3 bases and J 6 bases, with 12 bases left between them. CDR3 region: CSASRTAGEQYF. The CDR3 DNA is TGCAGTGCTAGCAGGACTGCCGGCGAGCAGTACTTC.

CDR3 DNA sequence: TGTGCCAGCAGCTTGGGCTATAGCGGGAGCAGTGAGACCCAGTACTTC. This gives the protein CASSLGYSGSSETQYF. V and J are TRBV5-4 and TRBJ2-5; 9 positions match TRBD2. With V trimmed by 0 bases and J by 5 bases, 8 bases remained unmatched. CDR3 size: 16 residues. Germline V gives CDR1 SGHNT, CDR2 YYREEE (reference sequence).

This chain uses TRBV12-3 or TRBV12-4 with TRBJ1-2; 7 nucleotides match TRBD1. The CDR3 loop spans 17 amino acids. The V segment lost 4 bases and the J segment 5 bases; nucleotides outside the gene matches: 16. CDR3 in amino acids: CASSSYRSGQWKYGYTF. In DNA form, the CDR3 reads TGTGCCAGCAGTTCTTATCGATCGGGACAGTGGAAGTATGGCTACACCTTC.

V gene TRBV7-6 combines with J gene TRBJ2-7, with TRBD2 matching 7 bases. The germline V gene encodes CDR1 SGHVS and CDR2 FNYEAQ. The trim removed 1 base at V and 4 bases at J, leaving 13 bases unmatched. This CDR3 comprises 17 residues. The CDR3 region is CASSLGGGQGKGYEQYF. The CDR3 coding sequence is TGTGCCAGCAGCTTAGGGGGAGGGCAGGGTAAAGGATACGAGCAGTACTTC.

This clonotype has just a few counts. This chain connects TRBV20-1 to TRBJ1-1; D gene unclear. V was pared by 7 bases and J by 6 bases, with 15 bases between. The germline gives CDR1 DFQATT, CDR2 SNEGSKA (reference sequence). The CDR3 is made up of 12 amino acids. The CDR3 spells CSGGRRVPEAFF. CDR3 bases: TGCAGTGGTGGGAGACGGGTCCCTGAAGCTTTCTTT.